This TCR beta chain was recorded in a study of blood T cell repertoires in COVID-19. Across the study: The samples span acute and convalescent COVID-19 from the United States, Italy and Spain. Sources were T cells, B-cell-depleted T cells, or PBMCs; the material itself was cDNA or gDNA.

As for this clone: Other DNA sequences in the sample encode the same CDR3.

Source study methods: Amplifying reference gene primers gave estimates of nucleated cell counts. Here immunoSEQ multiplex PCR was the method, and the copy in TCRdb shows in-frame clones only, minus some. V, J and clone size reflect that table, while D and trimming were determined from the DNA. In the table there are tens of thousands of clones, 83% of which are singletons. The sequencing input was peripheral blood. The TCR sequence derives from a woman over 75 with acute or convalescent COVID-19.

This chain's CDR3 is CASSRGGTYEQYF. Written as DNA, the CDR3 is TGTGCCAGCAGTCGGGGGGGGACCTACGAGCAGTACTTC. The chain links TRBV28 to TRBJ2-7, with 8 bases fitting TRBD2. This CDR3 contains 13 residues. The germline gives CDR1 MDHEN, CDR2 SYDVKM. V lost 5 bases and J lost 2; bases outside the gene matches: 2.